Listed below are T cell receptor beta chains from one sample, sequenced in a study of T-cell reconstitution after alpha-beta-depleted transplantation in children. TCRdb passed the PCR reads through MiXCR, listing each CDR3 protein once. The sample holds more than 400,000 distinct CDR3 sequences, roughly two fifths seen once. The source material was PBMCs, sampled before TCRalphabeta/CD19-depleted stem cell transplant. All receptors come from a girl aged 2-15 years with aplastic anemia, due to receive a stem cell transplant. The CDR3 runs from the conserved cysteine through the conserved F or W. A D gene is named only where the DNA matches it firmly. Size values are once, few and many counts, or a class for expanded clones, and some rows have none.

DNA,CDR3,D,size,J,V
TGTGCCAGCAGCCAAGATGGTGGGGAGGGCAATGAGCAGTTCTTC,CASSQDGGEGNEQFF,TRBD2,NA,TRBJ2-1,TRBV4-2
TGTGCCAGCAGCCCTCGACAGGGGAACGAGCAGTACTTC,CASSPRQGNEQYF,TRBD1,NA,TRBJ2-7,TRBV7-2
TGCAGTGCCGGACAGAGTTCTAGCGAGCAGTACTTC,CSAGQSSSEQYF,NA,NA,TRBJ2-7,TRBV20-1
TGCAGTGCGCTGGACAGGGGGGCTAATGAAAAACTGTTTTTT,CSALDRGANEKLFF,TRBD1,NA,TRBJ1-4,TRBV20-1
TGTGCCAGCAGCCCGCAGGTTAGGAGAGCTTTCTTT,CASSPQVRRAFF,NA,NA,TRBJ1-1,TRBV28
TGTGCCTCTGGGCTAGCGGTGGGGTACCAAGAGACCCAGTACTTC,CASGLAVGYQETQYF,TRBD2,few,TRBJ2-5,TRBV12-3/TRBV12-4
TGTGCCAGCAGTGTTTTTGGGGGTAGCGAGCAGTACTTC,CASSVFGGSEQYF,NA,NA,TRBJ2-7,TRBV6-1
TGCAGCGTTGTCAACCGAGGGAATGAGCAGTTCTTC,CSVVNRGNEQFF,NA,few,TRBJ2-1,TRBV29-1
TGCGCCAGCAGCCACAGGAGCCCGAACACTGAAGCTTTCTTT,CASSHRSPNTEAFF,NA,NA,TRBJ1-1,TRBV5-1
TGTGCCAGCAGTTCCCTACGGCAGGGGGCGTGGGAGACCCAGTACTTC,CASSSLRQGAWETQYF,TRBD1,NA,TRBJ2-5,TRBV12-3/TRBV12-4
TGTGCCAGCAGCTTCTCTAGCGACTCCTACGAGCAGTACTTC,CASSFSSDSYEQYF,NA,many,TRBJ2-7,TRBV7-2
TGCGCCAGCAGCTCCGGGACAGGACCAACTGGGGCCAACGTCCTGACTTTC,CASSSGTGPTGANVLTF,TRBD1,NA,TRBJ2-6,TRBV5-1
TGTGCCAGCCGCCGGACAGGGTCCACCGGGGAGCTGTTTTTT,CASRRTGSTGELFF,TRBD1,many,TRBJ2-2,TRBV27
TGTGCCAGCAGTCCTCGGACAGAGTGGGGTGAGCAGTTCTTC,CASSPRTEWGEQFF,NA,NA,TRBJ2-1,TRBV12-3/TRBV12-4
TGCAGCGTTGGAAGGAGGGGGGCCCAAGAGACCCAGTACTTC,CSVGRRGAQETQYF,NA,NA,TRBJ2-5,TRBV29-1
TGCAGTGCTAGAGACTCCCTACTAGCGGGAAAAAATGAGCAGTTCTTC,CSARDSLLAGKNEQFF,TRBD2,many,TRBJ2-1,TRBV20-1
TGTGCCAACGCGGGACACCCGAACACTGAAGCTTTCTTT,CANAGHPNTEAFF,NA,many,TRBJ1-1,TRBV12-3/TRBV12-4
TGTGCCAGCAGTTCCAGACGCGAGCAGTACTTC,CASSSRREQYF,NA,many,TRBJ2-7,TRBV12-3/TRBV12-4
TGTGCCAGCAGTTTGACGACGGCGGACGAGCAGTACTTC,CASSLTTADEQYF,NA,many,TRBJ2-7,TRBV27
TGTGCCAGTAGCGACGGGGCGGGGGGGGAAGCTAACTATGGCTACACCTTC,CASSDGAGGEANYGYTF,NA,NA,TRBJ1-2,TRBV19
TGTGCCAGCAGTCCCGGACAGGAGGATAGCAATCAGCCCCAGCATTTT,CASSPGQEDSNQPQHF,TRBD1,NA,TRBJ1-5,TRBV27
TGCAGTGCTAGAGCATGGACTAGCGGGAATGCAGATACGCAGTATTTT,CSARAWTSGNADTQYF,TRBD2,many,TRBJ2-3,TRBV20-1
TGCAGTGCTCAGGACAGGGCGCAAGGGAGGAATACGCAGTATTTT,CSAQDRAQGRNTQYF,TRBD1,NA,TRBJ2-3,TRBV20-1
TGCGCCAGCAGCTTGTGGTTGGAGTATGGCTACACCTTC,CASSLWLEYGYTF,NA,few,TRBJ1-2,TRBV5-1
TGTGCCAGCAGCTTTAGTCAGGGGACCATAGAAAAACTGTTTTTT,CASSFSQGTIEKLFF,NA,many,TRBJ1-4,TRBV11-2
TGTGCCATCAGTGACCCGGGACAGGGGGAATTCGAGCAGTACTTC,CAISDPGQGEFEQYF,TRBD1,NA,TRBJ2-7,TRBV10-3
TGTGCCAGCAGTACAGGGTCGATGGCGCATAGCAATCAGCCCCAGCATTTT,CASSTGSMAHSNQPQHF,NA,NA,TRBJ1-5,TRBV12-3/TRBV12-4
TGTGCCAGCAGCGTAGGCGGGATGCAAGAGACCCAGTACTTC,CASSVGGMQETQYF,NA,NA,TRBJ2-5,TRBV9
TGTGCCAGCAGCCAAGATTGGGGGGGTGGAGCAGGAAACTCTGGAAACACCATATATTTT,CASSQDWGGGAGNSGNTIYF,NA,few,TRBJ1-3,TRBV3-1
TGCGCCAGCAGCGCGGTGCGGGCGGACCGAACCCAAGAGACCCAGTACTTC,CASSAVRADRTQETQYF,NA,NA,TRBJ2-5,TRBV5-1
TGCAGTGCTGGGGACAGGGGGAGCAATCAGCCCCAGCATTTT,CSAGDRGSNQPQHF,TRBD1,NA,TRBJ1-5,TRBV20-1
TGTGCCAGCAGTTACCAGCCTAGCGGGAGGCCCTACTCCTACGAGCAGTACTTC,CASSYQPSGRPYSYEQYF,TRBD2,NA,TRBJ2-7,TRBV6-2/TRBV6-3
TGCAGCCACGCTCAAGGGGGATTCAATGAGCAGTTCTTC,CSHAQGGFNEQFF,NA,few,TRBJ2-1,TRBV20-1
TGTGCCAGCAGCGCCGACAGGGACGAGCAGTACTTC,CASSADRDEQYF,TRBD1,many,TRBJ2-7,TRBV11-1
TGTGCCAGCAGTTCTAGGGTCGTAGAGACCCAGTACTTC,CASSSRVVETQYF,NA,many,TRBJ2-5,TRBV12-3/TRBV12-4
TGTGCCAGCAGCGTCCTGGACAGGGGGACAGATACGCAGTATTTT,CASSVLDRGTDTQYF,TRBD1,NA,TRBJ2-3,TRBV9
TGTGCCAGCAGTTCTGAGACAGGGGGCGCGGCCGGGGAGCTGTTTTTT,CASSSETGGAAGELFF,TRBD1,NA,TRBJ2-2,TRBV12-3/TRBV12-4
TGTGCCAGCCTAGAGGGGTCGAGCTCCTACAATGAGCAGTTCTTC,CASLEGSSSYNEQFF,NA,many,TRBJ2-1,TRBV12-3/TRBV12-4
TGTGCCTGGAGTCATTCTAGCGGGGCTCGGGGTACGCAGTATTTT,CAWSHSSGARGTQYF,TRBD2,NA,TRBJ2-3,TRBV30
TGCAGTGCAGAAGCCGGGACATCCAGCACCAGCAATCAGCCCCAGCATTTT,CSAEAGTSSTSNQPQHF,NA,once,TRBJ1-5,TRBV20-1
TGTGCCAGCAAAGGTCAGCTAACCTCAACCGGGGAGCTGTTTTTT,CASKGQLTSTGELFF,NA,NA,TRBJ2-2,TRBV27
TGCAGTGCTATGAGTGGTGGGACCTACGAGCAGTACTTC,CSAMSGGTYEQYF,NA,once,TRBJ2-7,TRBV20-1
TGTGCCAGCAGCCAACAGGGGGTAACTGGAGGGAACACCGGGGAGCTGTTTTTT,CASSQQGVTGGNTGELFF,TRBD1,NA,TRBJ2-2,TRBV6-2/TRBV6-3
TGTGCCAGCAGTGGGACAGGGCTGGCCTACGAGCAGTACTTC,CASSGTGLAYEQYF,TRBD1,NA,TRBJ2-7,TRBV6-4